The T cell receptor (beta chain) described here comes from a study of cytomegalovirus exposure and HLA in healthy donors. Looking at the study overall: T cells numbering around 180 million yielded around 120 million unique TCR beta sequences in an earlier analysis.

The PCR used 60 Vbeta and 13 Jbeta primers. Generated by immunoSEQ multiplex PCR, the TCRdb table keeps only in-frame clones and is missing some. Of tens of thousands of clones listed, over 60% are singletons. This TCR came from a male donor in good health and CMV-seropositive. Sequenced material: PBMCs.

The CDR3 is CASSWAGNEQYF. The DNA for the CDR3 is TGTGCCAGCAGCTGGGCGGGGAACGAGCAGTACTTC. This chain joins TRBV5-6 and TRBJ2-7; possible D gene TRBD2, 6 bases. V shed 3 bases and J shed 5 bases, with 9 bases lying between them. Germline V gene lookup returns CDR1 SGHDT and CDR2 YYEEEE. CDR3 size: 12 residues.